Included here is one T cell receptor (beta chain) sequence, with context. Its cognate antigen is unknown. Autologous stem cell transplantation was followed by relapse in every patient, and brentuximab vedotin exposure varied. Clones were sequenced by immunoSEQ multiplex PCR, and TCRdb holds only the in-frame ones, with some missing. In the table there are about 62,000 clones, approximately 89% of which are singletons. The data were obtained in a study of PD-1 blockade in classical Hodgkin lymphoma. Background on the study: With a 2-week interval, patients received intravenous nivolumab at 3 mg/kg.

Whole-study results and caveats: By C4D1, diversity of CD4+ TCRs had risen significantly, whereas that of CD8+ TCRs had not. Healthy donors reportedly exceeded newly diagnosed patients in baseline TCR diversity. Similar baseline diversity was found in complete responders and newly diagnosed patients.

Germline loops: CDR1 SGHAT, CDR2 FQNNGV. The CDR3 contains 12 residues. V lost 6 bases, J lost 7 bases, and 10 bases lay in between. The chain employs TRBV11-2 and TRBJ2-4; D is ambiguous. Sequencing was performed on peripheral blood mononuclear cells (PBMCs), taken at baseline. This sequence originates from a human donor with classical Hodgkin lymphoma. The CDR3 bases are TGTGCCAGCAGACAAGAATCCAACATTCAGTACTTC. Its protein is CASRQESNIQYF.